A selection of T cell receptor beta chains follows, all from one sample in a study of blood T cell repertoires in COVID-19. Libraries were prepared by immunoSEQ multiplex PCR; TCRdb keeps only in-frame clonotypes and omits some of them. This table holds some 76,000 clones, about 90% found once. The sequencing input was peripheral blood. These receptors originate from a human donor in a cohort sampled during active COVID-19. The conserved cysteine and the conserved F or W are not part of the CDR3 here. Fields, in order: V gene, J gene, CDR3 protein.

TRBV2	TRBJ2-2	ASGGQGTTGELF
TRBV15	TRBJ2-1	ATAQGDRAYNEQF
TRBV7-8	TRBJ2-5	ASSVTGYQETQY
TRBV11-3	TRBJ2-5	ASSLGLAGTQETQY
TRBV12-3/TRBV12-4	TRBJ1-2	ATEERGYGYT
TRBV30	TRBJ1-1	AWTPGQKAF
TRBV4-3	TRBJ1-5	ASSQETVLQPQH
TRBV5-4	TRBJ2-7	ASSLESQQSSYEQY
TRBV7-2	TRBJ1-3	ASSPSGNTIY
TRBV7-9	TRBJ2-7	ASSWTGNAYEQY
TRBV5-1	TRBJ2-1	ASSPPETGFYNEQF
TRBV5-4	TRBJ2-3	ASSTRGGVGTQY
TRBV28	TRBJ2-1	ASRLTMMDEQF
TRBV14	TRBJ1-4	ASSPFDRGENEKLF
TRBV7-2	TRBJ1-2	ASSSDTNYGYT
TRBV2	TRBJ2-1	ASSLQGTEQF
TRBV7-2	TRBJ1-3	ASSFRGLGNTIY
TRBV7-6	TRBJ2-3	ASSLFGGTSGSRVTDTQY
TRBV6-5	TRBJ1-6	ASKGQDNSPLH
TRBV7-9	TRBJ2-1	ASSLTTYNEQF
TRBV5-1	TRBJ2-1	ASRFGQGPYNEQF
TRBV7-3	TRBJ2-2	ASSSRQGNTGELF
TRBV7-9	TRBJ2-5	ASSDRGQGVTQY
TRBV9	TRBJ2-5	ASSVEGAGAQETQY
TRBV7-3	TRBJ2-1	ASSLSGQYYNEQF
TRBV15	TRBJ2-4	ATSRDSQGRNIQY
TRBV5-5	TRBJ1-2	ASSLDRVVHYGYT
TRBV3-1/TRBV3-2	TRBJ1-1	ASSRGHNTEAF
TRBV19	TRBJ2-5	ASSSGGHPETQY
TRBV18	TRBJ2-7	ASSPGQGAYEQY
TRBV5-4	TRBJ2-3	ASSLPLTSGGTTDTQY